What follows describes a single TCR beta chain. What it recognizes is unknown. Germline CDR1 reads MNHEY; CDR2 reads SMNVEV (reference sequence). The CDR3 runs to 15 residues. J gave up 1 base and V 5 bases, and 5 bases lay outside the gene matches. This record belongs to a study of identical twins. The study, taken as a whole, reports: The degree of excess twin sharing was weaker in beta out-of-frame sequences. Models underpredicted monozygotic twin sharing of out-of-frame TCR alpha. Donors were not followed over many years; analysis was cross-sectional.

TCRdb re-called the 5' RACE reads with MiXCR, one entry per CDR3 protein. The sample holds about 550,000 distinct CDR3 sequences, about a fifth seen once. This same sample was also taken into another study, of yellow fever vaccine responses in identical twins.

This TCR came from a woman aged 18 to 35 in good health. This chain connects TRBV27 to TRBJ2-5; 9 nucleotides agree with TRBD2. Sequences were obtained from CD4+ T cells sorted from blood. The CDR3 coding sequence is TGTGCCAGCAGTCCAAGCGGGAGGCCCCAAGAGACCCAGTACTTC. The encoded protein is CASSPSGRPQETQYF.